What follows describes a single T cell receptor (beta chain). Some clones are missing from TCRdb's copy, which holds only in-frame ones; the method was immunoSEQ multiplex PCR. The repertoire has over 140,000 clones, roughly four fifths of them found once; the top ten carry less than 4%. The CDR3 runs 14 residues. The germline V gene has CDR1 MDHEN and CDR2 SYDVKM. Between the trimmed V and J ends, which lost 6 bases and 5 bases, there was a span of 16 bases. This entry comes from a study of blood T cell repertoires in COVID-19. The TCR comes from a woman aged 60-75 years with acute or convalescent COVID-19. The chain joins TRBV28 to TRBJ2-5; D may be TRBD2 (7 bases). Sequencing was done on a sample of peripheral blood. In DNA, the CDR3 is TGTGCCAGCAGACCGGGGGGCAAAATGGAGACCCAGTACTTC. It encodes CASRPGGKMETQYF.